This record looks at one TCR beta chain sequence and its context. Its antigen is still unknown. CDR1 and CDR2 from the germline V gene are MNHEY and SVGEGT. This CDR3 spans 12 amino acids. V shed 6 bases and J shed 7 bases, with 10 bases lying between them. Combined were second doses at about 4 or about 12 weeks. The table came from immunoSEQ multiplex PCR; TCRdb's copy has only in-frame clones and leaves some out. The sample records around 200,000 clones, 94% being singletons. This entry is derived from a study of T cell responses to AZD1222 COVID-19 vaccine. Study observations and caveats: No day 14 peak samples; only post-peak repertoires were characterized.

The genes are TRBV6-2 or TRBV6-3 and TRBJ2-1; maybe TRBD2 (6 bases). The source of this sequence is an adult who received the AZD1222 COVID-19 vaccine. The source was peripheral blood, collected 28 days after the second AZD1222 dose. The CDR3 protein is CASSFGLNEQFF. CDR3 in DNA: TGTGCCAGCAGCTTCGGACTAAATGAGCAGTTCTTC.